The rows below give T cell receptor beta chains drawn from one sample of a study of shared clonotypes between healthy human individuals. Some clones are missing from TCRdb's copy, which holds only in-frame ones; the method was immunoSEQ multiplex PCR. The sample consists of about 2.1 million clones, about 94% of them appearing once. Material: naive CD8+ T cells from PBMCs. The source is a man aged 18-30 years in good health. Some clones in this sample may be carry-over from other donors' samples. Each CDR3 is given with its conserved first and last residue. Fields, in order: clone size, V gene, D gene, J gene, CDR3 protein, CDR3 DNA. The D gene is left open where the match is weak. A clone size is listed for some rows: how often the clone was seen (once, few, many), or a class if it is expanded.

size: NA
V: TRBV27
D: NA
J: TRBJ2-7
CDR3: CASSSLEGMTYEQYF
DNA: TGTGCCAGCAGTTCCCTTGAGGGGATGACCTACGAGCAGTACTTC

size: NA
V: TRBV19
D: TRBD1
J: TRBJ2-1
CDR3: CASSIDLATGAYNEQFF
DNA: TGTGCCAGTAGTATAGATCTCGCGACAGGGGCCTACAATGAGCAGTTCTTC

size: NA
V: TRBV5-4
D: TRBD2
J: TRBJ2-7
CDR3: CASSPGTSGYEQYF
DNA: TGTGCCAGCAGCCCCGGGACTAGCGGTTACGAGCAGTACTTC

size: NA
V: TRBV28
D: NA
J: TRBJ2-3
CDR3: CASSIPPDTQYF
DNA: TGTGCCAGCAGTATCCCCCCAGATACGCAGTATTTT

size: once
V: TRBV21-1
D: NA
J: TRBJ2-6
CDR3: CPPGSGANVLTF
DNA: TGTCCCCCGGGCTCTGGGGCCAACGTCCTGACTTTC

size: NA
V: TRBV7-9
D: TRBD2
J: TRBJ2-7
CDR3: CASSDPRRESGSHEQYF
DNA: TGTGCCAGCAGCGACCCCCGCCGGGAGAGCGGGAGCCACGAGCAGTACTTC

size: NA
V: TRBV5-1
D: TRBD2
J: TRBJ2-2
CDR3: CASSLSSGIYTGELFF
DNA: TGCGCCAGCAGCTTGTCCAGCGGGATATACACCGGGGAGCTGTTTTTT

size: NA
V: TRBV6-5
D: TRBD1
J: TRBJ1-5
CDR3: CASSPDRGVSQPQHF
DNA: TGTGCCAGCAGTCCGGACAGGGGGGTTAGTCAGCCCCAGCATTTT

size: NA
V: TRBV6-5
D: TRBD1
J: TRBJ2-1
CDR3: CASSSVRGYYNEQFF
DNA: TGTGCCAGCAGTTCGGTCAGGGGGTACTACAATGAGCAGTTCTTC

size: NA
V: TRBV30
D: NA
J: TRBJ2-2
CDR3: CACHDGGELFF
DNA: TGTGCCTGCCACGATGGCGGGGAGCTGTTTTTT

size: NA
V: TRBV9
D: NA
J: TRBJ2-1
CDR3: CASSVAGGEYNEQFF
DNA: TGTGCCAGCAGCGTAGCTGGGGGAGAGTACAATGAGCAGTTCTTC

size: NA
V: TRBV10-3
D: NA
J: TRBJ1-1
CDR3: CAISAPLGAEAFF
DNA: TGTGCCATCAGTGCACCCCTGGGAGCTGAAGCTTTCTTT

size: NA
V: TRBV28
D: TRBD2
J: TRBJ2-3
CDR3: CASSIGTMVSDTQYF
DNA: TGTGCCAGCAGTATCGGGACTATGGTTTCAGATACGCAGTATTTT

size: NA
V: TRBV4-1
D: NA
J: TRBJ2-1
CDR3: CASSQVGGISYNEQFF
DNA: TGCGCCAGCAGCCAAGTCGGCGGGATCTCCTACAATGAGCAGTTCTTC

size: NA
V: TRBV9
D: NA
J: TRBJ2-1
CDR3: CASSVDTSSYNEQFF
DNA: TGTGCCAGCAGCGTAGACACAAGCTCCTACAATGAGCAGTTCTTC

size: NA
V: TRBV10-3
D: NA
J: TRBJ2-7
CDR3: CAISERESAYEQYF
DNA: TGTGCCATCAGTGAGAGGGAATCCGCCTACGAGCAGTACTTC

size: NA
V: TRBV6-6
D: NA
J: TRBJ2-2
CDR3: CASRPWSGTGELFF
DNA: TGTGCCAGCAGACCCTGGAGCGGCACCGGGGAGCTGTTTTTT

size: NA
V: TRBV27
D: TRBD1
J: TRBJ1-5
CDR3: CASSRDSDGQPQHF
DNA: TGTGCCAGCAGCCGGGACAGCGACGGACAGCCCCAGCATTTT

size: once
V: TRBV27
D: NA
J: TRBJ2-7
CDR3: CASSGDSYEQYF
DNA: TGTGCCAGCAGTGGGGACTCCTACGAGCAGTACTTC

size: NA
V: TRBV5-1
D: NA
J: TRBJ1-2
CDR3: CASSPTKWEQGGNGYTF
DNA: TGCGCCAGCAGCCCAACAAAATGGGAACAGGGTGGGAATGGCTACACCTTC

size: NA
V: TRBV27
D: NA
J: TRBJ2-1
CDR3: CASTSIISLAAEQFF
DNA: TGTGCCAGCACCTCGATCATCAGCCTGGCGGCTGAGCAGTTCTTC

size: NA
V: TRBV7-8
D: TRBD2
J: TRBJ2-1
CDR3: CASSLAGAGGPLGEQFF
DNA: TGTGCCAGCAGCTTAGCGGGAGCGGGAGGTCCCTTAGGTGAGCAGTTCTTC

size: NA
V: TRBV27
D: NA
J: TRBJ2-1
CDR3: CASSFVPRNEQFF
DNA: TGTGCCAGCAGTTTCGTCCCCCGGAATGAGCAGTTCTTC

size: NA
V: TRBV6-6
D: NA
J: TRBJ2-5
CDR3: CASSYSTETQYF
DNA: TGTGCCAGCAGTTACTCGACGGAGACCCAGTACTTC

size: NA
V: TRBV28
D: NA
J: TRBJ2-2
CDR3: CASSARITGELFF
DNA: TGTGCCAGCAGTGCCAGGATCACCGGGGAGCTGTTTTTT

size: NA
V: TRBV5-1
D: NA
J: TRBJ2-2
CDR3: CASSLKVLLLNTGELFF
DNA: TGCGCCAGCAGCTTGAAGGTCCTACTACTGAACACCGGGGAGCTGTTTTTT

size: NA
V: TRBV28
D: NA
J: TRBJ2-4
CDR3: CASRNPWGGARAKNIQYF
DNA: TGTGCCAGCAGAAACCCCTGGGGCGGGGCACGGGCCAAAAACATTCAGTACTTC

size: NA
V: TRBV2
D: NA
J: TRBJ1-1
CDR3: CASSEDVSLGAFF
DNA: TGTGCCAGCAGTGAAGACGTGAGCCTCGGAGCTTTCTTT

size: NA
V: TRBV5-1
D: TRBD1
J: TRBJ2-1
CDR3: CASSKGQGVNEQFF
DNA: TGCGCCAGCAGCAAGGGACAGGGTGTGAATGAGCAGTTCTTC

size: NA
V: TRBV18
D: NA
J: TRBJ2-3
CDR3: CASSPEGYSTDTQYF
DNA: TGTGCCAGCTCACCAGAGGGGTATAGCACAGATACGCAGTATTTT

size: NA
V: TRBV2
D: TRBD1
J: TRBJ2-7
CDR3: CASSQRDRGEQYF
DNA: TGTGCCAGCAGTCAGAGGGACAGGGGGGAGCAGTACTTC

size: NA
V: TRBV4-1
D: NA
J: TRBJ2-1
CDR3: CASTLQGGDEQFF
DNA: TGCGCCAGCACCCTACAGGGTGGGGATGAGCAGTTCTTC

size: few
V: TRBV15
D: NA
J: TRBJ1-5
CDR3: CATSEEGSNQPQHF
DNA: TGTGCCACCAGCGAGGAGGGGAGCAATCAGCCCCAGCATTTT

size: NA
V: TRBV27
D: TRBD2
J: TRBJ2-1
CDR3: CASSLLAGLASSEQFF
DNA: TGTGCCAGCAGTTTATTGGCGGGACTAGCGTCTAGTGAGCAGTTCTTC

size: NA
V: TRBV21-1
D: NA
J: TRBJ2-4
CDR3: CASSKPSEGIGNIQYF
DNA: TGTGCCAGCAGCAAACCGAGCGAGGGGATTGGAAACATTCAGTACTTC

size: NA
V: TRBV11-2
D: TRBD2
J: TRBJ2-1
CDR3: CASSLGLAGASSYNEQFF
DNA: TGTGCCAGCAGCTTAGGACTAGCGGGAGCCTCCTCCTACAATGAGCAGTTCTTC

size: NA
V: TRBV5-6
D: NA
J: TRBJ2-3
CDR3: CASSLGGDTQYF
DNA: TGTGCCAGCAGCTTGGGGGGTGATACGCAGTATTTT

size: once
V: TRBV27
D: NA
J: TRBJ1-5
CDR3: CASNPFSGRSSNQPQHF
DNA: TGTGCCAGCAACCCCTTCTCAGGCCGGTCCAGCAATCAGCCCCAGCATTTT

size: NA
V: TRBV27
D: TRBD2
J: TRBJ2-1
CDR3: CASSFQRGSNEQFF
DNA: TGTGCCAGCAGTTTCCAGCGGGGGAGCAATGAGCAGTTCTTC

size: NA
V: TRBV9
D: NA
J: TRBJ2-6
CDR3: CASSVVGGAGGKLGANVLTF
DNA: TGTGCCAGCAGCGTAGTAGGAGGGGCAGGCGGGAAACTTGGGGCCAACGTCCTGACTTTC

size: NA
V: TRBV30
D: NA
J: TRBJ1-2
CDR3: CACPGGELNYGYTF
DNA: TGTGCTTGCCCTGGGGGGGAACTTAACTATGGCTACACCTTC

size: NA
V: TRBV7-6
D: NA
J: TRBJ2-7
CDR3: CASSPRPGPEQYF
DNA: TGTGCCAGCAGCCCCAGACCCGGGCCGGAGCAGTACTTC

size: NA
V: TRBV27
D: TRBD1
J: TRBJ1-2
CDR3: CASSPRTGADGYTF
DNA: TGTGCCAGCAGTCCCCGGACAGGGGCGGATGGCTACACCTTC

size: NA
V: TRBV7-3
D: TRBD2
J: TRBJ2-5
CDR3: CASSLTGLAGGLPETQYF
DNA: TGTGCCAGCAGCTTAACGGGACTAGCGGGGGGTCTTCCGGAGACCCAGTACTTC

size: NA
V: TRBV4-2
D: TRBD2
J: TRBJ2-3
CDR3: CASSQEIRWRERVTDTQYF
DNA: TGTGCCAGCAGCCAAGAGATTCGCTGGCGGGAGAGGGTAACAGATACGCAGTATTTT

size: NA
V: TRBV9
D: TRBD2
J: TRBJ2-1
CDR3: CASSESSGRHNEQFF
DNA: TGTGCCAGCAGCGAGTCTAGCGGGAGACACAATGAGCAGTTCTTC

size: NA
V: TRBV7-2
D: NA
J: TRBJ2-5
CDR3: CASSSQAAGDGYETQYF
DNA: TGTGCCAGCAGCTCCCAGGCGGCAGGGGACGGCTATGAGACCCAGTACTTC

size: NA
V: TRBV9
D: NA
J: TRBJ1-1
CDR3: CASSHSEGERTEAFF
DNA: TGTGCCAGCAGTCACTCAGAAGGGGAACGTACTGAAGCTTTCTTT

size: NA
V: TRBV4-3
D: TRBD2
J: TRBJ2-1
CDR3: CASSQERWGGRPYNEQFF
DNA: TGCGCCAGCAGCCAAGAGAGGTGGGGCGGGAGGCCCTACAATGAGCAGTTCTTC

size: NA
V: TRBV11-2
D: NA
J: TRBJ2-3
CDR3: CASSLIRSGDTQYF
DNA: TGTGCCAGCAGCTTAATACGGAGCGGAGATACGCAGTATTTT

size: NA
V: TRBV28
D: NA
J: TRBJ1-2
CDR3: CASSQLTANYGYTF
DNA: TGTGCCAGCAGTCAACTGACAGCTAACTATGGCTACACCTTC